This T cell receptor (beta chain) stems from a study of control samples from healthy donors and cancer patients. Unmatched junction bases numbered 4, after V lost 3 bases and J lost 8 bases. From germline, CDR1 is LNHDA and CDR2 SQIVND (reference sequence). The CDR3 extends over 15 amino acids. Data came from immunoSEQ multiplex PCR; TCRdb stores just in-frame clones and leaves some out. The sample lists over 90,000 clones; roughly nine tenths were seen once. The V gene is TRBV19, the J gene TRBJ1-6; 10 bases are shared with TRBD1. The sequenced sample consisted of blood. This sequence was found in a woman aged 18-29 years in good health. The CDR3 DNA sequence: TGTGCCAGTAGTATCCCTGGACAGGGGGATTCACCCCTCCACTTT. This sequence encodes CASSIPGQGDSPLHF. The whole variable domain, filled in from reference TRBV19 and TRBJ1-6, reads DGGITQSPKYLFRKEGQNVTLSCEQNLNHDAMYWYRQDPGQGLRLIYYSQIVNDFQKGDIAEGYSVSREKKESFPLTVTSAQKNPTAFYLCASSIPGQGDSPLHFGNGTRLTVT.